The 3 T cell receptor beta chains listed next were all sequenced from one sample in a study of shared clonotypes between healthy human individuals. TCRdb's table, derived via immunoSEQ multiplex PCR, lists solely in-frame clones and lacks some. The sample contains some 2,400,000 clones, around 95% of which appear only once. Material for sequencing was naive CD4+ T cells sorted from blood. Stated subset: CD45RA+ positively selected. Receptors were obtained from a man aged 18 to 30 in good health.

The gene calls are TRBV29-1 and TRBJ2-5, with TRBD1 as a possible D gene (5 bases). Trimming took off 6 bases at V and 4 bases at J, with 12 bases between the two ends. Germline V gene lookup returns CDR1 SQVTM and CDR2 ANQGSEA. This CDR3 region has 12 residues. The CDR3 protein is CSVGVGVETQYF. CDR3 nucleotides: TGCAGCGTAGGGGTGGGCGTAGAGACCCAGTACTTC.

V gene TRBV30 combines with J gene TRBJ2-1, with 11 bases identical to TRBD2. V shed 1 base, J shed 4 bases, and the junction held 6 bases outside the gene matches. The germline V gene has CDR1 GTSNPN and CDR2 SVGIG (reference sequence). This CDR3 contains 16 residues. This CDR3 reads CAWSELAGVGYNEQFF. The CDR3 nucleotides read TGTGCCTGGAGTGAACTAGCGGGAGTTGGTTACAATGAGCAGTTCTTC.

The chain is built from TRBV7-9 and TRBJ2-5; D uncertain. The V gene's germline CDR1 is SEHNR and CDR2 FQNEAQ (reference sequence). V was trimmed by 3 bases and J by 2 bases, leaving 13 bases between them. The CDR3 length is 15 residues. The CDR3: CASSLVLPGQETQYF. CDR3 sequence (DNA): TGTGCCAGCAGCTTGGTCCTGCCCGGGCAAGAGACCCAGTACTTC.